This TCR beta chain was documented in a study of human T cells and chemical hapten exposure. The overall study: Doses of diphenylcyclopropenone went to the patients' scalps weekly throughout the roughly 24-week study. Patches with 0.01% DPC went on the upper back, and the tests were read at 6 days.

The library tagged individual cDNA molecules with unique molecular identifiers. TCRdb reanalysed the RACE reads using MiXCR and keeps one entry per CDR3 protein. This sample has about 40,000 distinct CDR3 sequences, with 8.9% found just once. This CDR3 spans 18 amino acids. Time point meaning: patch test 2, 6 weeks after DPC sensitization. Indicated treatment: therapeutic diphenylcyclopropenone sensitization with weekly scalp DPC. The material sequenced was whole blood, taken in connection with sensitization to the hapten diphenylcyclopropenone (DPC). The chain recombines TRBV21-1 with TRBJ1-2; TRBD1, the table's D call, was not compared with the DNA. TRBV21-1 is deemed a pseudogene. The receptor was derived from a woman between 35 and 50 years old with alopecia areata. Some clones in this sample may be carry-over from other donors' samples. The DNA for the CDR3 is TGTGCCAGCAGCAAAGCGCTAGGGGACAGGGGACAAAACTATGGCTACACCTTC. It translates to CASSKALGDRGQNYGYTF.